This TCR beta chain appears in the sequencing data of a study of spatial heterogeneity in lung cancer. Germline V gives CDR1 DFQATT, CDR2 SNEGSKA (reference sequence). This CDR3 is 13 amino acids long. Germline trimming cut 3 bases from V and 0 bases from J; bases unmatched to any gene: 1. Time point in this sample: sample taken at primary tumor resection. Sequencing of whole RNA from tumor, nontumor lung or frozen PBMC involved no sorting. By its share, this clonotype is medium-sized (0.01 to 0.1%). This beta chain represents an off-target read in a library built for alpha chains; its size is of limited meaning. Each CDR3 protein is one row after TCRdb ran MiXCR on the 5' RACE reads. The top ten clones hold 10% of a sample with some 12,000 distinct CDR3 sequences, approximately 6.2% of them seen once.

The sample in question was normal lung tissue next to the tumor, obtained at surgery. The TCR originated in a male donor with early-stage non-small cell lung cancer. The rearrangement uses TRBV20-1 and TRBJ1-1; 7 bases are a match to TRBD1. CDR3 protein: CSARGQLNTEAFF. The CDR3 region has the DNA TGCAGTGCTAGGGGACAGCTGAACACTGAAGCTTTCTTT.